These 24 T cell receptor beta chains share one sample of origin, sequenced in a study of blood T cell repertoires in COVID-19. Profiled with immunoSEQ multiplex PCR; TCRdb holds only in-frame clones, not every one. This sample has approximately 70,000 clones, with approximately 75% found just once. The sequencing sample was made of peripheral blood. These receptors were collected from a woman between 55 and 75 years old with acute or convalescent COVID-19.

This chain's CDR3 is CASSLRLRAPGLADLGADTQYF. The CDR3 DNA sequence: TGTGCCAGCAGCTTAAGGCTCCGGGCCCCGGGACTAGCGGACCTGGGGGCAGATACGCAGTATTTT. This chain links TRBV7-8 with TRBJ2-3, with 11 positions matching TRBD2. The CDR3 sequence is 22 residues long. Germline lookup yields CDR1 SGHVS and CDR2 FQNEAQ. Trimming removed 2 bases from V and 4 bases from J; junction bases left unmatched: 23.

The V gene is TRBV18, the J gene TRBJ2-5; D is ambiguous. This CDR3 contains 13 residues. The ends were cut back, 2 bases at V and 0 bases at J, with 4 bases in the middle. Per the germline V gene, CDR1 is KGHSH and CDR2 is LQKENI. Here the CDR3 reads CASSPGNQETQYF. The CDR3 nucleotides are TGTGCCAGCTCACCAGGCAACCAAGAGACCCAGTACTTC.

This clone has only a few counts. The chain uses TRBV2 and TRBJ1-6, with D hard to call. The germline V and J ends were trimmed by 4 bases and 0 bases, with 10 bases remaining between them. The CDR3 has 16 residues. CDR1 and CDR2 from the germline V gene are SNHLY and FYNNEI. CDR3 protein: CASSGRSSSYNSPLHF. DNA of the CDR3: TGTGCCAGCAGTGGCAGGTCCAGCTCCTATAATTCACCCCTCCACTTT.

The V and J genes are TRBV6-4 and TRBJ1-2, with D unclear. Germline CDR1 and CDR2: MRHNA and SNTAGT. Trimming left V 4 bases short and J 0 bases short, with 12 bases between. The CDR3 is 15 amino acids. CDR3 protein: CASSVNSRANYGYTF. CDR3 DNA: TGTGCCAGCAGTGTAAACAGTAGAGCTAACTATGGCTACACCTTC.

The chain joins TRBV2 to TRBJ1-5, with a possible D match to TRBD1 (6 bases). V lost 1 base, J lost 0 bases, and 19 bases lay in between. Germline CDR1 reads SNHLY; CDR2 reads FYNNEI. The length of the CDR3 is 19 residues. The CDR3 sequence: CASSEETTTRGYSNQPQHF. For the CDR3, the DNA is TGTGCCAGCAGTGAAGAGACCACGACAAGGGGGTATAGCAATCAGCCCCAGCATTTT. The full variable domain, its missing parts supplied by reference TRBV2 and TRBJ1-5, is EPEVTQTPSHQVTQMGQEVILRCVPISNHLYFYWYRQILGQKVEFLVSFYNNEISEKSEIFDDQFSVERPDGSNFTLKIRSTKLEDSAMYFCASSEETTTRGYSNQPQHFGDGTRLSIL.

This clone was seen only once. This rearrangement joins TRBV11-2 to TRBJ2-3; weak D call: TRBD1 (6 bases). The CDR3 length is 13 residues. The V end lost 5 bases, the J end lost 11 bases, and 17 bases lay between the germline ends. Germline CDR1 and CDR2: SGHAT and FQNNGV. The CDR3 DNA is TGTGCCAGCAGCCCAAGGCAGGACAGAAGGCAGTATTTT. Its protein product is CASSPRQDRRQYF.

V is TRBV7-6 and J is TRBJ1-4, with D unresolved. This CDR3 spans 14 amino acids. Germline loops: CDR1 SGHVS, CDR2 FNYEAQ. V dropped 5 bases and J dropped 2 bases, with 9 bases sitting between them. CDR3 DNA sequence: TGTGCCAGCAGCCGGGAGTACACTAATGAAAAACTGTTTTTT. Amino acid sequence: CASSREYTNEKLFF.

The genes are TRBV6-5 and TRBJ2-2, with a weak D call TRBD2 (6 bases). The V and J ends lost 7 bases and 6 bases respectively, with 15 bases between them. There are 14 residues in the CDR3. Looked up from germline, CDR1 is MNHEY and CDR2 is SVGAGI. The CDR3 spells CASKPGLLAGELFF. For the CDR3, the DNA is TGTGCCAGCAAGCCGGGACTCCTAGCCGGGGAGCTGTTTTTT.

A few counts support this clone. The chain uses TRBV6-6 and TRBJ2-1, with TRBD2 as a possible D gene (6 bases). This CDR3 is 16 amino acids long. Trimming cost V 7 bases and J 0 bases, with 16 bases left between them. Germline assignment: CDR1 MNHNY and CDR2 SVGAGI (reference sequence). DNA of the CDR3: TGTGCCAGCACCCAACTAGCTGTCAGCTCCTACAATGAGCAGTTCTTC. The encoded protein is CASTQLAVSSYNEQFF.

This sequence joins TRBV5-1 and TRBJ1-5; 8 bases agree with TRBD1. Unmatched junction bases numbered 5, after V lost 0 bases and J lost 6 bases. The CDR3 sequence is 15 residues long. The germline gives CDR1 SGHRS, CDR2 YFSETQ. The CDR3 reads CASSLGGQDTQPQHF. The CDR3 bases are TGCGCCAGCAGCTTGGGGGGACAGGATACTCAGCCCCAGCATTTT.

The CDR3 DNA reads TGTGCCAGCAGCGTTGGGGCCTCTGGGGCCAACGTCCTGACTTTC. This sequence encodes CASSVGASGANVLTF. The rearrangement links TRBV9 to TRBJ2-6; perhaps TRBD1 as D (5 bases). The CDR3 runs to 15 residues. Trimming left V 2 bases short and J 0 bases short, with 6 bases between. CDR1 is SGDLS and CDR2 is YYNGEE in the germline V gene.

This clone has a single count. The chain uses TRBV28 and TRBJ1-1; possibly TRBD1 for D (6 bases). CDR3 size: 14 residues. V dropped 7 bases and J dropped 5 bases, with 17 bases sitting between them. Germline V gives CDR1 MDHEN, CDR2 SYDVKM. This CDR3 is CASTTTGMGTEAFF. The CDR3 DNA sequence: TGTGCCAGCACCACCACAGGGATGGGGACTGAAGCTTTCTTT.

This CDR3 is CASSYSRENYGYTF. The CDR3 DNA is TGTGCCAGCAGTTACTCGAGAGAGAACTATGGCTACACCTTC. The chain carries TRBV6-5 and TRBJ1-2; D unresolved. The CDR3 has 14 amino acids. V was trimmed by 0 bases and J by 2 bases, leaving 7 bases between them. The germline V gene encodes CDR1 MNHEY and CDR2 SVGAGI.

J is TRBJ1-1 and V is TRBV6-5; TRBD1 might be the D (6 bases). The CDR3 has 15 residues. Trimming removed 2 bases from V and 4 bases from J, with 14 bases in between. CDR1 MNHEY and CDR2 SVGAGI come from the germline V gene. CDR3 loop: CASSYEGQYTTEAFF. CDR3 sequence (DNA): TGTGCCAGCAGTTACGAGGGACAATATACCACTGAAGCTTTCTTT.

This chain connects TRBV18 to TRBJ1-1; maybe TRBD1 (5 bases). CDR1 and CDR2 (germline): KGHSH, LQKENI. The CDR3 spans 13 residues. Trimming left V 6 bases short and J 4 bases short, with 12 bases between. CDR3 amino acids: CASSEGRGTEAFF. The CDR3 bases are TGTGCCAGCTCGGAGGGAAGGGGCACTGAAGCTTTCTTT. Combining the CDR3 with reference TRBV18 and TRBJ1-1 gives the whole variable domain NAGVMQNPRHLVRRRGQEARLRCSPMKGHSHVYWYRQLPEEGLKFMVYLQKENIIDESGMPKERFSAEFPKEGPSILRIQQVVRGDSAAYFCASSEGRGTEAFFGQGTRLTVV.

J is TRBJ1-5 and V is TRBV6-1; possible D gene TRBD1, 5 bases. CDR1 and CDR2 (germline): MNHNS, SASEGT. The CDR3 sequence is 16 residues long. V was shortened by 2 bases and J by 6 bases, with 17 bases between the two germline ends. The CDR3 sequence is CASSERVGGLGQPQHF. CDR3 coding DNA: TGTGCCAGCAGTGAAAGGGTCGGGGGATTGGGTCAGCCCCAGCATTTT.

The rearrangement joins TRBV5-6 to TRBJ1-2; 9 nucleotides line up with TRBD1. Germline-derived CDR1 and CDR2 are SGHDT and YYEEEE. The CDR3 runs 15 residues. Unmatched junction bases numbered 6, after V lost 4 bases and J lost 2 bases. The CDR3 loop is CASSPGDRENYGYTF. In DNA form, the CDR3 reads TGTGCCAGCAGCCCTGGGGACAGGGAAAACTATGGCTACACCTTC.

This chain uses TRBV27 with TRBJ1-4; D gene uncertain. CDR3 length: 13 residues. The germline V and J ends were trimmed by 3 bases and 5 bases, with 7 bases remaining between them. Germline CDR1 reads MNHEY; CDR2 reads SMNVEV (reference sequence). The CDR3 bases are TGTGCCAGCAGTTTTATTTCCAATGAAAAACTGTTTTTT. The encoded protein is CASSFISNEKLFF.

V usage is TRBV29-1 and J usage is TRBJ2-5, with 8 bases identical to TRBD2. The CDR3 loop spans 16 amino acids. Per germline, CDR1 SQVTM and CDR2 ANQGSEA. V shed 4 bases, J shed 4 bases, and the junction held 14 bases outside the gene matches. CDR3 loop: CSVVSIERGGRETQYF. For the CDR3, the DNA is TGCAGCGTTGTCTCTATTGAACGGGGGGGCCGAGAGACCCAGTACTTC.

The chain has TRBV7-6 and TRBJ1-3; 9 bases line up with TRBD1. In germline, CDR1 is SGHVS, CDR2 FNYEAQ. V lost 1 base to trimming and J lost 3 bases; unmatched junction nucleotides: 4. The CDR3 is made up of 16 amino acids. CDR3 DNA sequence: TGTGCCAGCAGCTTAGTAACAGGGGGCAGTGGAAACACCATATATTTT. Translating it yields CASSLVTGGSGNTIYF. The full variable domain, rest sourced from reference TRBV7-6 and TRBJ1-3, is GAGVSQSPRYKVTKRGQDVALRCDPISGHVSLYWYRQALGQGPEFLTYFNYEAQQDKSGLPNDRFSAERPEGSISTLTIQRTEQRDSAMYRCASSLVTGGSGNTIYFGEGSWLTVV.

V usage is TRBV7-8 and J usage is TRBJ2-2, with D maybe TRBD2 (7 bases). The CDR3 covers 15 residues. Trimming pared 6 bases from V and 0 bases from J, leaving 11 bases between. The V gene's germline CDR1 is SGHVS and CDR2 FQNEAQ. CDR3 in amino acids: CASSRGGPNTGELFF. The CDR3 DNA reads as TGTGCCAGCAGTAGGGGGGGGCCGAACACCGGGGAGCTGTTTTTT. The entire variable domain, with the rest obtained from reference TRBV7-8 and TRBJ2-2, is as follows: GAGVSQSPRYKVAKRGQDVALRCDPISGHVSLFWYQQALGQGPEFLTYFQNEAQLDKSGLPSDRFFAERPEGSVSTLKIQRTQQEDSAVYLCASSRGGPNTGELFFGEGSRLTVL.

V and J are TRBV6-5 and TRBJ1-4; D possibly corresponds to TRBD1 (5 bases). The V gene's germline CDR1 is MNHEY and CDR2 SVGAGI. The V end lost 5 bases, the J end lost 6 bases, and 16 bases lay between the germline ends. The CDR3 is 15 residues long. This CDR3 reads CASSITGVADEKLFF. Written as DNA, the CDR3 is TGTGCCAGCAGTATTACAGGAGTCGCGGATGAAAAACTGTTTTTT.

V usage is TRBV7-3 and J usage is TRBJ2-3; TRBD1 might be the D (6 bases). V lost 5 bases and J lost 1, with 10 bases in between. Germline assignment: CDR1 SGHTA and CDR2 FQGTGA. The CDR3 spans 14 residues. CDR3 sequence reads: CASSPRQGTDTQYF. The CDR3 coding sequence is TGTGCCAGCAGCCCCCGACAGGGCACAGATACGCAGTATTTT.

With regard to this clone: A much larger clone sits a single nucleotide away, making a read error possible. The sample carries other DNA sequences with the same CDR3. The gene calls are TRBV5-1 and TRBJ2-2, with 8 bases aligning to TRBD1. Germline V lookup: CDR1 SGHRS, CDR2 YFSETQ. The CDR3 is 15 amino acids. With 4 bases clipped from V and 1 base from J, the junction kept 3 bases outside the gene matches. The CDR3 DNA reads as TGCGCCAGCAGCCCGGGGACAGGGAACACCGGGGAGCTGTTTTTT. Translation: CASSPGTGNTGELFF.